These T cell receptor beta chains were read from a single sample in a study of shared clonotypes between healthy human individuals. The protocol was immunoSEQ multiplex PCR, while the TCRdb copy is restricted to in-frame clones and leaves out a portion. This table holds under 650,000 clones, about 96% found once. The sample comprised naive CD4+ T cells sorted from blood. The receptors originated from a woman aged 30 to 39 in good health. The CDR3 runs from the conserved cysteine through the conserved F or W. A D gene is named only where the DNA matches it firmly. Clone size appears in some rows only: once, few, many, or a class for an expanded clone.

.,TRBJ2-2,TRBV18,.,TGTGCCAGCTCACCGGATATTTTCCCCACCGGGGAGCTGTTTTTT,CASSPDIFPTGELFF
.,TRBJ2-7,TRBV11-2,TRBD2,TGTGCCAGCAGTCATACCGGGACTAGCTCCTACGAGCAGTACTTC,CASSHTGTSSYEQYF
.,TRBJ1-5,TRBV5-1,.,TGCGCCAGCATCTCGGGGGTCTGGAATCAGCCCCAGCATTTT,CASISGVWNQPQHF
once,TRBJ1-2,TRBV15,.,TGTGCCACCAGCAGGGGGCTTGGCTACACCTTC,CATSRGLGYTF
.,TRBJ1-2,TRBV28,.,TGTGCCAGCAGTTTAAGGAATCCTAACTATGGCTACACCTTC,CASSLRNPNYGYTF
.,TRBJ1-3,TRBV11-3,TRBD1,TGTGCCAGCAGCCTGATCCTTCAGGGGGGAGGAAACACCATATATTTT,CASSLILQGGGNTIYF
.,TRBJ2-5,TRBV28,TRBD2,TGTGCCAGCAGTGGACTAGCGGGAGCCGAGACCCAGTACTTC,CASSGLAGAETQYF
.,TRBJ2-7,TRBV6-5,TRBD1,TGTGCCAGCAGGCACCCCGGGACAGGGTTCTACGAGCAGTACTTC,CASRHPGTGFYEQYF
.,TRBJ1-5,TRBV5-5,.,TGTGCCAGCAGCTTGAAGATTTATAGCAATCAGCCCCAGCATTTT,CASSLKIYSNQPQHF
.,TRBJ2-1,TRBV5-1,.,TGCGCCAGCAGCTTCACGGTCACGGGGTACAATGAGCAGTTCTTC,CASSFTVTGYNEQFF
.,TRBJ2-2,TRBV6-5,.,TGTGCCAGCAGAAGGGTGCCCCGGGCCGGGGAGCTGTTTTTT,CASRRVPRAGELFF